Presented here are 2 T cell receptor beta chains from one specimen sequenced in a study of somatic mutations in cytotoxic T cells in rheumatoid arthritis. Sequenced by immunoSEQ multiplex PCR; TCRdb stores in-frame clones only, minus some. The sample yields more than 10,000 clones, roughly four fifths seen once. The specimen sequenced was CD8+ T cells sorted from blood. These receptors all come from an older woman in good health.

The count of this clone is one. V and J are TRBV4-1 and TRBJ2-1, with 8 bases lining up with TRBD2. The CDR3 runs 17 residues. The germline gives CDR1 MGHRA, CDR2 YSYEKL. Losses at the gene ends were 0 bases for V and 3 bases for J; bases not matched to a gene: 7. In DNA form, the CDR3 reads TGCGCCAGCAGCCAAGACCGTCGGGGGGGCCTCTACAATGAGCAGTTCTTC. It codes for CASSQDRRGGLYNEQFF.

The J gene is TRBJ2-5, the V gene TRBV7-9; 8 nucleotides align to TRBD2. Trimming at V came to 4 bases and at J to 2 bases, leaving 6 bases not matched to a gene. CDR3 length: 15 amino acids. The V gene's germline CDR1 is SEHNR and CDR2 FQNEAQ (reference sequence). The CDR3 sequence: CASSSARGGQETQYF. In DNA, the CDR3 is TGTGCCAGCAGCTCCGCCCGGGGGGGGCAAGAGACCCAGTACTTC.